Included here is one T cell receptor (beta chain) sequence, with context. Its antigen remains unidentified. The data are from a study of T cells in severe cutaneous drug reactions. Overall study context: Only probable or definite SJS/TEN or DRESS cases by RegiSCAR were enrolled. Blister fluid/cells and PBMC came from acute- or recovery-stage patients. Study conclusions and caveats: In carbamazepine-induced Stevens-Johnson syndrome or toxic epidermal necrolysis, TRBV12-4 averaged roughly 35% in blister cells and 4.5% to 5% in PBMC.

This CDR3 is built from 13 residues. Germline V gene lookup returns CDR1 MDHEN and CDR2 SYDVKM. Bulk and single-cell libraries used iRepertoire multiplex PCR with TCR subtype-specific primers. TCRdb re-called the multiplex PCR reads, yielding one record per CDR3 amino acid sequence without DNA. The listing contains tens of thousands of distinct CDR3 sequences. The donors had carbamazepine-induced Stevens-Johnson syndrome or toxic epidermal necrolysis. CBZ-SJS/TEN patients of Han Chinese (roughly five) and European (six) origin supplied blood. The genes are TRBV28 and TRBJ2-5; checking the TCRdb D call of TRBD1 is not possible without DNA. This sequence originates from a human donor with toxic epidermal necrolysis, a severe cutaneous drug reaction. Sequencing was carried out using PBMCs. The CDR3 region is CATGRGYQETQYF.